These 4 T cell receptor beta chains were sequenced from one sample in a study of liver allograft versus peripheral blood T cells. Study summary: What was compared were the T cell receptor repertoires in transplanted livers and those in the peripheral blood of recipients.

Via MiXCR, TCRdb re-called the reads, giving one row per CDR3 protein. The table has around 8,600 distinct CDR3 sequences, about 20% seen once; the top ten hold approximately 25%. The receptors stem from a human patient who had a liver transplant. The graft donor may have contributed some T cells.

This clonotype was counted ten times or more. This chain joins TRBV14 and TRBJ1-6; TRBD1 aligns across 10 bases. In germline, CDR1 is SGHDN, CDR2 FVKESK. V lost 4 bases and J lost 0; bases outside the gene matches: 6. The CDR3 contains 18 residues. CDR3 coding DNA: TGTGCCAGCAGCCCCAGGGACAGGGGAAGCTCCTATAATTCACCCCTCCACTTT. Translating gives CASSPRDRGSSYNSPLHF.

This clonotype was counted a few times. This sequence joins TRBV5-6 and TRBJ2-1, with 11 bases aligning to TRBD1. Germline-derived CDR1 and CDR2 are SGHDT and YYEEEE. The V segment lost 2 bases and the J segment 9 bases; nucleotides outside the gene matches: 1. CDR3 size: 13 residues. The CDR3 DNA sequence: TGTGCCAGCAGCTTCGGGACAGGGGGTGAGCAGTTCTTC. This gives the protein CASSFGTGGEQFF.

This clonotype is termed medium-sized (0.01 to 0.1%). The V call is TRBV6-2 or TRBV6-3, the J call TRBJ2-7; perhaps TRBD2 as D (6 bases). Trimming left V 2 bases short and J 0 bases short, with 8 bases between. The germline CDR1 and CDR2 sequences are MNHEY and SVGEGT. The CDR3 covers 14 residues. The DNA for the CDR3 is TGTGCCAGCAGTTACGGAGGGGCCTCCTACGAGCAGTACTTC. Translated, it gives CASSYGGASYEQYF.

This clonotype is termed medium-sized. This chain connects TRBV29-1 to TRBJ1-2; D is possibly TRBD1 (6 bases). The CDR3 runs 17 residues. Trimming stripped 1 base from V and 4 bases from J, with 22 bases between. In germline, CDR1 is SQVTM, CDR2 ANQGSEA. For the CDR3, the DNA is TGCAGCGTTGAAGGGGTTACACAGGGAACAAGAGGCTATGGCTACACCTTC. Residues: CSVEGVTQGTRGYGYTF. Looking up the rest from reference TRBV29-1 and TRBJ1-2 gives the full variable domain: SAVISQKPSRDICQRGTSLTIQCQVDSQVTMMFWYRQQPGQSLTLIATANQGSEATYESGFVIDKFPISRPNLTFSTLTVSNMSPEDSSIYLCSVEGVTQGTRGYGYTFGSGTRLTVV.